This T cell receptor (beta chain) was retrieved from a study of memory B cells and T cells in multiple sclerosis (dated by TCRdb to the late 2010s). For the study in its entirety: The study compared the TCR beta repertoires of autoproliferating peripheral T cells with those of brain lesion-infiltrating T cells in multiple sclerosis patients. A couple of multiple sclerosis patients were included in the TCR sequencing because brain lesions obtained at autopsy or brain-infiltrating cells obtained from biopsy were available for them.

The paper's findings and limits, for the study overall: Because clone-set sizes differed between compartments, counts of shared clonotypes were influenced and normalization was required.

TCRbeta CDR3 regions were amplified from extracted genomic DNA using the immunoSEQ Platform. Multiplex PCR, high-throughput sequencing and a vendor bioinformatics pipeline were brought together in the immunoSEQ assay. The authors' analysis ran thus. After discarding non-productive sequences and any CDR3s under 4 amino acids in length, clonotype frequencies were recalculated for each sample. Shared clonotypes were identified in immunoSEQ Analyzer 2.0 as identical CDR3 amino acid, V gene and J gene sequences. Repertoire overlap was normalized by dividing shared clonotype counts by the product of both clone-set sizes, with the result scaled by 1000 into arbitrary units. Drawn from immuneACCESS, this table holds only the in-frame rearrangements with V and J called that TCRdb kept. Clones are partly lost; checked studies trace under half to an unresolved V gene and leave the rest unexplained. For V, J and clone size, that table is used; D and trimming come from the DNA. For this sample there are 12,000 to 15,000 clones; approximately 69% appear just once. The ten largest clones capture approximately 2.2% of the sample.

PBMCs were obtained by Ficoll density gradient centrifugation and kept cryopreserved until use. As concerns this clone: Its antigen is still unknown. One end of the junction does not line up with germline, which may come from a read error.

The germline V gene encodes CDR1 KGHSH and CDR2 LQKENI. From the cysteine up to the phenylalanine, the CDR3 has a length of 15 residues. The entry retains the CDR3 DNA only, 45 bases that are in frame from base 1. The chain joins TRBV18 to TRBJ1-5; 9 nucleotides in the junction match TRBD1. The sequencing sample was made of memory (CD45RO+) CD4+ T cells from blood. In light of the paper, this sample's cell subset or site label describes: CD45RO+ memory T cells sorted from peripheral blood. This TCR was sampled from a human donor with multiple sclerosis. The CDR3 protein: CASSPQTGGNQPQHF. The bases read TGTGCCAGCTCACCGCAAACAGGGGGCAACCAGCCCCAGCATTTT.